A single sample is the source of the 10 T cell receptor beta chains below, sequenced in a study of blood T cells in healthy people across ages. Through a sample-barcoded 5' primer and a J-beta primer mix, a second PCR was run for about 7 to 12 cycles. From the 5' RACE reads, TCRdb called clonotypes with MiXCR, one entry per CDR3 protein. The table has over 500,000 distinct CDR3 sequences, around 27% seen once. These sequences were also reported in another study, on T cells of mothers and their children.

The sequenced sample consisted of blood. The receptors derive from a boy aged 2-15 years in good health.

This clonotype was detected a few times. V gene TRBV27 combines with J gene TRBJ1-2; D is uncertain. The CDR3 loop spans 14 amino acids. Germline V gives CDR1 MNHEY, CDR2 SMNVEV (reference sequence). V was clipped by 0 bases and J by 6 bases, with 11 bases between them. The CDR3 loop is CASSLSGQTHGYTF. The CDR3 DNA reads TGTGCCAGCAGTTTATCCGGCCAAACCCATGGCTACACCTTC.

The chain couples TRBV20-1 to TRBJ2-3, with D tentatively TRBD2 (5 bases). Germline-derived CDR1 and CDR2 are DFQATT and SNEGSKA (reference sequence). The CDR3 is 15 residues long. V was clipped by 0 bases and J by 2 bases, with 12 bases between them. The CDR3 loop reads CSARDSGGLTDTQYF. The CDR3 DNA reads as TGCAGTGCTAGAGATTCGGGCGGGCTCACAGATACGCAGTATTTT.

The chain uses TRBV20-1 and TRBJ2-3; no clear D gene. There are 13 residues in the CDR3. V lost 5 bases, J lost 2 bases, and 11 bases lay in between. CDR1 is DFQATT and CDR2 is SNEGSKA in the germline V gene (reference sequence). The CDR3 loop reads CSAVRVSTDTQYF. The CDR3 DNA reads as TGCAGTGCTGTCCGGGTCTCCACAGATACGCAGTATTTT.

Many counts were recorded for this clonotype. The rearrangement joins TRBV10-1 to TRBJ1-2; D is unclear. Trimming removed 0 bases from V and 4 bases from J, with 6 bases in between. Germline lookup yields CDR1 WNHNN and CDR2 SYGVQD (reference sequence). This CDR3 spans 13 amino acids. The CDR3 DNA sequence: TGCGCCAGCAGTGAGTCGGGGAGCTATGGCTACACCTTC. Protein: CASSESGSYGYTF.

This chain connects TRBV6-2 or TRBV6-3 to TRBJ2-5; possible D gene TRBD1, 6 bases. V gave up 4 bases and J gave up 0 bases, with 15 bases separating them. The CDR3 totals 16 residues. CDR1 and CDR2 from the germline V gene are MNHEY and SVGEGT. Here the CDR3 reads CASSSLETGYQETQYF. The CDR3 nucleotides read TGTGCCAGCAGTTCTCTAGAGACAGGATACCAAGAGACCCAGTACTTC.

The chain uses TRBV11-2 and TRBJ1-4, with no clear D. The germline V gene encodes CDR1 SGHAT and CDR2 FQNNGV. The ends were cut back, 3 bases at V and 4 bases at J, with 6 bases in the middle. The CDR3 consists of 13 residues. The CDR3 bases are TGTGCCAGCAGCTTTCAGGTTAATGAAAAACTGTTTTTT. This sequence encodes CASSFQVNEKLFF.

A remark on this clonotype: The junction and the germline gene differ at one end; a read error may be behind it. V gene TRBV19 combines with J gene TRBJ2-7, with 11 positions matching TRBD1. Germline assignment: CDR1 LNHDA and CDR2 SQIVND (reference sequence). This CDR3 is built from 14 residues. CDR3: CVSSSGQGGYEQYF. The CDR3 nucleotides are TGTGTCAGTAGTTCGGGACAGGGGGGCTACGAGCAGTACTTC.

This chain joins TRBV28 and TRBJ2-5; no firm D call. With the DNA end fitting TRBJ2-7 better, the J assignment may be wrong. This CDR3 spans 13 amino acids. Germline V gene data show CDR1 as MDHEN and CDR2 as SYDVKM. CDR3 sequence reads: CASSRQAPYEQYF. The CDR3 nucleotides are TGTGCCAGCAGTCGCCAGGCCCCCTACGAGCAGTACTTC.

There are a few counts of this clonotype. The chain carries TRBV10-2 and TRBJ2-5, with a tentative D call TRBD2 (5 bases). The end of the DNA fits TRBJ2-7 better, so the J call may be wrong. CDR3 size: 14 residues. The germline V gene has CDR1 WSHSY and CDR2 SAAADI. CDR3 region: CASSEATRRDEQYF. In DNA form, the CDR3 reads TGCGCCAGCAGTGAGGCTACTAGAAGGGACGAGCAGTACTTC.

The CDR3 is CSVDAHEGTEAFF. As DNA, the CDR3 is TGCAGCGTTGATGCGCATGAGGGTACTGAAGCTTTCTTT. The chain couples TRBV29-1 to TRBJ1-1; D call uncertain. CDR1 is SQVTM and CDR2 is ANQGSEA in the germline V gene. Trimming took 3 bases from V and 5 from J, leaving 13 bases between them. The CDR3 loop spans 13 amino acids.